This entry concerns a single TCR beta chain. This specimen comes from a study of T cell repertoires in ileal Crohn's disease. Overall study context: Patients had a median approximately 7.2-year disease duration, and about 36% were active smokers. M6 samples are neoterminal ileum biopsies from postoperative colonoscopy.

With V trimmed by 8 bases and J by 4 bases, 2 bases remained unmatched. The CDR3 sequence is 14 residues long. In germline, CDR1 is LNHDA, CDR2 SQIVND (reference sequence). Indicated time point: neoterminal ileum biopsy at postoperative endoscopy, about 6 months after surgery. TCRdb's copy holds only in-frame clones and misses some; the assay was immunoSEQ multiplex PCR. The sample yields over a thousand clones, 70% to 80% seen once. The clonotype originates from an adult with Crohn's disease. V gene TRBV19 combines with J gene TRBJ2-3; 14 nucleotides align to TRBD2. Input material: ileal tissue. As DNA, the CDR3 is TGTGCCAGTCGACTAGCGGGGGGGTCAGATACGCAGTATTTT. Amino acid sequence: CASRLAGGSDTQYF.